This T cell receptor (beta chain) was identified during a study of blood T cell repertoires in COVID-19. Overall study context: Acute and convalescent COVID-19 specimens originated in the United States, Italy and Spain. From T cells, B-cell-depleted T cells, or PBMCs came the material, which was cDNA or gDNA.

This CDR3 contains 15 residues. CDR1 and CDR2 (germline): MNHEY, SVGAGI. V shed 8 bases and J shed 4 bases, with 18 bases lying between them. In the authors' methods: From reference gene primer amplification, estimates of nucleated cell counts were derived. Profiling relied on immunoSEQ multiplex PCR, and the TCRdb table lists in-frame clones only, not all of them. The V and J calls and clone size are taken from that table; D and trimming were inferred from the DNA. This table holds roughly 230,000 clones, roughly 84% found once. The Seattle patients joined while their infection was active and were tracked longitudinally afterward.

This sequence was found in a woman of 80 years or more with COVID-19, enrolled during active disease. Material for sequencing was peripheral blood. The chain carries TRBV6-5 and TRBJ1-5, with a possible D match to TRBD1 (5 bases). CDR3 sequence (DNA): TGTGCCAGCCTGACCGGGACTAACGATAATCAGCCCCAGCATTTT. Protein product: CASLTGTNDNQPQHF.